This TCR beta chain appears in the sequencing data of a study of blood T cell repertoires in COVID-19 (dated by TCRdb to about 2020). About the study as a whole: Samples from collaborators originated in the United States, Italy and Spain and spanned both the acute and convalescent phases of COVID-19. The prospective study material was composed of cDNA or gDNA derived from T cells, B-cell-depleted T cells, or PBMCs. Subjects who had been exposed to COVID-19, were actively infected with it, or had recovered from it provided the deeply sampled blood TCRbeta repertoires that made up the dataset. The repertoires were released in a freely available public database meant as a resource for research on the immune response to SARS-CoV-2. The samples were drawn from two sources: the first 160 participants of the ongoing ImmuneRACE study, and fewer than 1,500 subjects contributed by 6 global collaborators. The sample metadata nearly always contained a de-identified subject ID, COVID-19 status, age in years and sex. Where available, HLA class I and class II types were taken from metadata supplied by the sample provider and were not determined by assay-based typing. What the authors observed across the whole study: The quantity of clinical and demographic metadata differed by source and by participant and was supplied without curation.

The germline V gene gives CDR1 as SGHTA and CDR2 as FQGTGA. The CDR3 has 15 amino acids, counting the end cysteine and phenylalanine. The entry retains the CDR3 DNA only, 45 bases that are in frame from base 1. Ends trimmed: V by 3 bases, J by 9 bases; bases unmatched to a gene: 8. TCRbeta CDR3 regions were amplified from genomic DNA using the immunoSEQ Assay, a bias-controlled multiplex PCR. On the study's bioinformatics: The number of nucleated cells in each sample was estimated by amplification of reference gene primers within the assay. Sequence reads were collapsed and filtered to measure the absolute abundance of every unique TCRbeta CDR3 rearrangement. Productive Simpson clonality was computed per sample as the square root of Simpson's diversity index over productive rearrangements. Sourced from immuneACCESS, this table was stored by TCRdb with only in-frame sequences that have V and J called. A share of the clones is absent; for the studies checked, an unresolved V gene accounts for under half, and the remainder has no known explanation. The V and J calls and clone size come from that table; D and trimming were worked out from the DNA. The sample data list roughly 310,000 clones, and approximately 88% of these were observed just once. The ten largest clones represent about 3.9% of the sample.

A word on this clone: This receptor's antigen is unknown. No base qualities exist here, and no much larger clone lies one base off it.

Whole blood was collected in K2EDTA tubes by collaborating institutions according to the institutions' own protocols. For TCRbeta analysis, collaborators shipped samples in one of three forms: frozen whole blood, isolated PBMCs, or DNA extracted from either of those sample types. The rearranged segments are TRBV7-3 and TRBJ2-1; the central 10 bases match TRBD2. Sample: peripheral blood. The receptor was derived from a woman aged 45 to 65 with active or convalescent COVID-19. The CDR3 amino acid sequence is: CASSFSTSGYGEQFF. In nucleotide form, the sequence is TGTGCCAGCAGCTTTTCGACTAGCGGGTACGGTGAGCAGTTCTTC.